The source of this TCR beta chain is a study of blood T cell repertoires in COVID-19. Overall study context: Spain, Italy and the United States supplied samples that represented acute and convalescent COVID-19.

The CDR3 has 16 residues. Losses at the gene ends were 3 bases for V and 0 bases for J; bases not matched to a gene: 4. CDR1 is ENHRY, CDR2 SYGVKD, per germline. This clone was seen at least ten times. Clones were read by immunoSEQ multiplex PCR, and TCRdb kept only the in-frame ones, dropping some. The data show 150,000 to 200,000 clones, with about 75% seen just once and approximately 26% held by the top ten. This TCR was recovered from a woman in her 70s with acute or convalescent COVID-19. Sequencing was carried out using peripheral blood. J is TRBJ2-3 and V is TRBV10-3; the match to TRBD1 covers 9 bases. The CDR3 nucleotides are TGTGCCATCAGTGATCCGGGACAGGGAAGCACAGATACGCAGTATTTT. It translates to CAISDPGQGSTDTQYF.